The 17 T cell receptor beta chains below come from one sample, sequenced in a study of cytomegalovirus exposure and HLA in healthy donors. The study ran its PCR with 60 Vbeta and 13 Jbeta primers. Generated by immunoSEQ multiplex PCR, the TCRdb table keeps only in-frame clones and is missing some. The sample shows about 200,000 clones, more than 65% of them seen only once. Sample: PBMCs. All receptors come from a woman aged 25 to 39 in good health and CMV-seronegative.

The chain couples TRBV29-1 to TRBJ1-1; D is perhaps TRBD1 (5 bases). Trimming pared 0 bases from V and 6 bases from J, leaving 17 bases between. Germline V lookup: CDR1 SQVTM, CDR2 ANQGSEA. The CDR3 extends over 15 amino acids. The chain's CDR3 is CSVEDLSPTGPEAFF. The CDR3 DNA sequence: TGCAGCGTTGAAGATCTATCTCCCACAGGCCCTGAAGCTTTCTTT. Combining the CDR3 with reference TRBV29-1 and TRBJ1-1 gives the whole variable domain SAVISQKPSRDICQRGTSLTIQCQVDSQVTMMFWYRQQPGQSLTLIATANQGSEATYESGFVIDKFPISRPNLTFSTLTVSNMSPEDSSIYLCSVEDLSPTGPEAFFGQGTRLTVV.

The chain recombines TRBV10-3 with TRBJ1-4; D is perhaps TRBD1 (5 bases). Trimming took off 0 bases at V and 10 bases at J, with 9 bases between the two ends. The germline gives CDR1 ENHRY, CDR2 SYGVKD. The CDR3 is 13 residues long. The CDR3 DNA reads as TGTGCCATCAGTGAGTCCAGGGAGGTAAAACTGTTTTTT. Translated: CAISESREVKLFF.

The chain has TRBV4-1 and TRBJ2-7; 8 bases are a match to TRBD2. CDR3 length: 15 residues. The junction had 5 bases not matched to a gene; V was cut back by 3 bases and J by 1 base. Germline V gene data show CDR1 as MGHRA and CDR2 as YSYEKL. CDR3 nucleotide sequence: TGCGCCAGCAGCCAGCAAGGGACTAGTTCCTACGAGCAGTACTTC. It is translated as CASSQQGTSSYEQYF.

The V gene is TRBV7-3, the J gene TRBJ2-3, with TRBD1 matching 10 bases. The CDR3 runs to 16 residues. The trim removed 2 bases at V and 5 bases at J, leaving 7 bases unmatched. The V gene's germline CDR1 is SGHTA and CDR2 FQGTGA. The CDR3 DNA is TGTGCCAGCAGCTTATCTGGACAGGGGGAGTTAGATACGCAGTATTTT. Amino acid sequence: CASSLSGQGELDTQYF. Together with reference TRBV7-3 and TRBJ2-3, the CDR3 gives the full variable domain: GAGVSQTPSNKVTEKGKYVELRCDPISGHTALYWYRQSLGQGPEFLIYFQGTGAADDSGLPNDRFFAVRPEGSVSTLKIQRTERGDSAVYLCASSLSGQGELDTQYFGPGTRLTVL.

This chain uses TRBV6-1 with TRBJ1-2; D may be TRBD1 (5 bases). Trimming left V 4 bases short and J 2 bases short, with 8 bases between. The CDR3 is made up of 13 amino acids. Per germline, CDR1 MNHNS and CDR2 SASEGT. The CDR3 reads CASSATENYGYTF. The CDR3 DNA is TGTGCCAGCAGTGCGACAGAGAACTATGGCTACACCTTC.

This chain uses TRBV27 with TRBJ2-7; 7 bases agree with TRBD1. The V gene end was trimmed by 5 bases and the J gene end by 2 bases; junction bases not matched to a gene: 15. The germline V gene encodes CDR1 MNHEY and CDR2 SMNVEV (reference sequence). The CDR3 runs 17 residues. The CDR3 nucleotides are TGTGCCAGCAGTACATATCCGGGACAGCCACGGCCCTACGAGCAGTACTTC. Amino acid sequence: CASSTYPGQPRPYEQYF.

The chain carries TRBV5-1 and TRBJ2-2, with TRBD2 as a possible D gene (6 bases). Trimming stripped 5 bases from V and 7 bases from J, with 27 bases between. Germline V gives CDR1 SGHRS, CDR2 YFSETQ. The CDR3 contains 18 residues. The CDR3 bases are TGCGCCAGCAGTTTCGGAACAGGAGCTTCAACCGGGGGCGGGGAGCTGTTTTTT. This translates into CASSFGTGASTGGGELFF.

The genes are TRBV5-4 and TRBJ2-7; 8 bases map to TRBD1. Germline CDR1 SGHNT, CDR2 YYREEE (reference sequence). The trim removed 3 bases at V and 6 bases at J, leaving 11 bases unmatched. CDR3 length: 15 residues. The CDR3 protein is CASSSPGQAGGEQYF. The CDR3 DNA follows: TGTGCCAGCAGCTCACCGGGACAGGCCGGGGGCGAGCAGTACTTC.

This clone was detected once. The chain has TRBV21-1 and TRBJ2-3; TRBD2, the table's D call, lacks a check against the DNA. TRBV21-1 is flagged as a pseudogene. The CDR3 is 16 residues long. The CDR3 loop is CASSKVGLAGTDTQYF. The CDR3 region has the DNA TGTGCCAGCAGCAAAGTAGGGCTAGCGGGAACGGATACGCAGTATTTT.

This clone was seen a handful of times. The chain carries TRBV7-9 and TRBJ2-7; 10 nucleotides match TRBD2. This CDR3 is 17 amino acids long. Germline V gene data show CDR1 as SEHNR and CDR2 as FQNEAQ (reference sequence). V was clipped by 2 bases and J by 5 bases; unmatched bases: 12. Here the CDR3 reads CASSLFGWVAGGHEQYF. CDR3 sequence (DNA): TGTGCCAGCAGCTTATTCGGATGGGTAGCGGGAGGTCACGAGCAGTACTTC.

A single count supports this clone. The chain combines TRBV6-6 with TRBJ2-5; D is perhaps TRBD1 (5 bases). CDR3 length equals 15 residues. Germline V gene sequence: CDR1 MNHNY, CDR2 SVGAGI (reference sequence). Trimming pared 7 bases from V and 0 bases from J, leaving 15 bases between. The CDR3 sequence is CASKLGHRDQETQYF. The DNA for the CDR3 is TGTGCCAGCAAGCTCGGACATCGGGACCAAGAGACCCAGTACTTC.

CDR3 in amino acids: CAGSPGRETQYF. The CDR3 coding sequence is TGTGCCGGATCTCCAGGGCGGGAGACCCAGTACTTC. The chain is built from TRBV7-9 and TRBJ2-5, with D perhaps TRBD1 (5 bases). CDR3 length: 12 residues. Germline CDR1 reads SEHNR; CDR2 reads FQNEAQ (reference sequence). The V end was cut by 11 bases, the J end by 5 bases, with 15 bases between.

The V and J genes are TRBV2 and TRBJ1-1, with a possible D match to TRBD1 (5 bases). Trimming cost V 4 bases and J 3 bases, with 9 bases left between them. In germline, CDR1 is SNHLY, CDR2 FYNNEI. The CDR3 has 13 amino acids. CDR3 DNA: TGTGCCAGCAGTGGTACGGGGGACACTGAAGCTTTCTTT. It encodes CASSGTGDTEAFF.

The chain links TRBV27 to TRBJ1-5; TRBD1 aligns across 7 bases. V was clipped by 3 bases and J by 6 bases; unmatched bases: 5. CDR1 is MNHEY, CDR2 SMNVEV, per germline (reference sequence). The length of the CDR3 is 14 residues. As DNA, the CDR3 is TGTGCCAGCAGTTTCGGACAGGAAGGTCAGCCCCAGCATTTT. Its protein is CASSFGQEGQPQHF.

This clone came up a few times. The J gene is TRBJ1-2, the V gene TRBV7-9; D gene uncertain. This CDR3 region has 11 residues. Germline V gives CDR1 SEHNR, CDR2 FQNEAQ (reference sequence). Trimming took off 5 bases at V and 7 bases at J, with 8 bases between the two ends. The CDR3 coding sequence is TGTGCCAGCAGCCCCAACGGTGGCTACACCTTC. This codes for CASSPNGGYTF.

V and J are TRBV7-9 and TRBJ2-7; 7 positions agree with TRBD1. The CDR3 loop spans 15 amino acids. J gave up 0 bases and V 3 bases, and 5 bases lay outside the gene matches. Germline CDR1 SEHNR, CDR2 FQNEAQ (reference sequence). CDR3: CASSFGQAVSYEQYF. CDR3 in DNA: TGTGCCAGCAGCTTTGGACAGGCCGTCTCCTACGAGCAGTACTTC.

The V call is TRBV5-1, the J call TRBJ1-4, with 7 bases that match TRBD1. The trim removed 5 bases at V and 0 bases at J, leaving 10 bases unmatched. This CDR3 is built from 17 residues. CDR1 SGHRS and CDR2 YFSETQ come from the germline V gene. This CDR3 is CASRPGQSLSTNEKLFF. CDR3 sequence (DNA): TGCGCCAGCAGACCGGGACAGAGCCTTTCAACTAATGAAAAACTGTTTTTT.